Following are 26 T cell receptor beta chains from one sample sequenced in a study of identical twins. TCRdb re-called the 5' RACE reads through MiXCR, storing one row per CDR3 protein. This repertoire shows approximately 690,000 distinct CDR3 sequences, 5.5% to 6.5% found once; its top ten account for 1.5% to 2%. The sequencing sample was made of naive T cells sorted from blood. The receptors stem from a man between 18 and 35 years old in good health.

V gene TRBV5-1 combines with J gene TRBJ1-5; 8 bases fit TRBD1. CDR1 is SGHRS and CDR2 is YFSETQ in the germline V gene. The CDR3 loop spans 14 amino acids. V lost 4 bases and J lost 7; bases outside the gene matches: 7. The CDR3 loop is CASSLNTGGQPQHF. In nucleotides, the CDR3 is TGCGCCAGCAGCCTTAATACAGGGGGACAGCCCCAGCATTTT.

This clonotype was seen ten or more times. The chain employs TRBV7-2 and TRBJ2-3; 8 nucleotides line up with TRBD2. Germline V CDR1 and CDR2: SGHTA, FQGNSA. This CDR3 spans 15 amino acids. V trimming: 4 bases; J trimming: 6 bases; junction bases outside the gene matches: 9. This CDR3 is CASSSPGTSLDTQYF. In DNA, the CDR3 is TGTGCCAGCAGCTCCCCCGGGACTAGTCTTGATACGCAGTATTTT.

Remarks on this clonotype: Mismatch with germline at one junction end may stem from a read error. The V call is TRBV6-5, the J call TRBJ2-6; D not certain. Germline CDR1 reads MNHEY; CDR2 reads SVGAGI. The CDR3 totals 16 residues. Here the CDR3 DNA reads TGTGCCTGCAGTTCCGGACCGATTTCTGGGGCCAACGTCCTGACTTTC. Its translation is CACSSGPISGANVLTF.

The CDR3 nucleotides are TGTGCCAGCAGCCTCGATGGGGACAGGGCACGGAATGAGCAGTTCTTC. It specifies CASSLDGDRARNEQFF. The V call is TRBV5-8, the J call TRBJ2-1; 9 nucleotides line up with TRBD1. This CDR3 is built from 16 residues. Germline V gives CDR1 SGHTS, CDR2 YDEGEE. Trimming cost V 4 bases and J 7 bases; bases outside gene matches: 12.

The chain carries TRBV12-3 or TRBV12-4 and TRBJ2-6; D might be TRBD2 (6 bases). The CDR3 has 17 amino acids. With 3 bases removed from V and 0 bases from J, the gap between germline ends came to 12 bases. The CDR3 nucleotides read TGTGCCAGCAGTTTCCCAGCGGAGGGCTCTGGGGCCAACGTCCTGACTTTC. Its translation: CASSFPAEGSGANVLTF.

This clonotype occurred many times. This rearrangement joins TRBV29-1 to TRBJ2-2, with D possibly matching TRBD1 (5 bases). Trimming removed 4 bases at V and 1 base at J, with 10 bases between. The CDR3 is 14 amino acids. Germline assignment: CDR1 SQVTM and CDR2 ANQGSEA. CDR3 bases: TGCAGCGTTGGTACAGGCGTGAACACCGGGGAGCTGTTTTTT. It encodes CSVGTGVNTGELFF.

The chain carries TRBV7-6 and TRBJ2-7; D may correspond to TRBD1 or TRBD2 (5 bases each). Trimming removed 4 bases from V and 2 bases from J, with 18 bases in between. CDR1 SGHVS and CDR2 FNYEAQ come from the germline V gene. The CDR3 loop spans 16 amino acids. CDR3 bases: TGTGCCAGCAGCTCCGCCGAAGGGACGGCTCCCTACGAGCAGTACTTC. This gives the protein CASSSAEGTAPYEQYF.

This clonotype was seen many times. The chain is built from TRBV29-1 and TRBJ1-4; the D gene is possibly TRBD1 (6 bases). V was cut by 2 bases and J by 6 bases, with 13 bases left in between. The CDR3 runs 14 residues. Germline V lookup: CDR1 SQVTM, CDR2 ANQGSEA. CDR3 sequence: CSVELGQGHEKLFF. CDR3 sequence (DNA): TGCAGCGTTGAATTGGGACAAGGACATGAAAAACTGTTTTTT.

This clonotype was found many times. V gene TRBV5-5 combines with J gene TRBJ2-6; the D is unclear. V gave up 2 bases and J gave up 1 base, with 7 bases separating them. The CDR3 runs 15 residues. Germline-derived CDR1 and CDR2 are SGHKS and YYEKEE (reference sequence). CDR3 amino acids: CASSFQASGANVLTF. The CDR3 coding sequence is TGTGCCAGCAGCTTTCAAGCTTCTGGGGCCAACGTCCTGACTTTC.

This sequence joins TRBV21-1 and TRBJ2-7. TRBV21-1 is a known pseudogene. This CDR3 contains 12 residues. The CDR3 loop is CASSKGQVGRYV. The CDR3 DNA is TGTGCCAGCAGCAAAGGGCAGGTGGGGCGGTACGTC.

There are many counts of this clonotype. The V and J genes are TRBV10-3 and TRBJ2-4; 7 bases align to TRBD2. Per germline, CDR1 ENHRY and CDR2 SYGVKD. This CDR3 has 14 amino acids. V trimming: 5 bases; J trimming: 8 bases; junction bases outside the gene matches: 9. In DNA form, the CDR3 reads TGTGCCATCAGTCTGGCGGGAGAAAGGGACATTCAGTACTTC. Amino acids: CAISLAGERDIQYF.

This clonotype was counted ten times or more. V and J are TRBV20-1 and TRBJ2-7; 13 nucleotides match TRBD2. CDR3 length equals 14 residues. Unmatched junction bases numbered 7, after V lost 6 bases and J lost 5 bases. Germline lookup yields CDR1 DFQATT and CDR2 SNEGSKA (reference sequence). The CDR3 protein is CSAAPGLAGNEQYF. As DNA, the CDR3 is TGCAGTGCGGCCCCGGGACTAGCGGGAAACGAGCAGTACTTC.

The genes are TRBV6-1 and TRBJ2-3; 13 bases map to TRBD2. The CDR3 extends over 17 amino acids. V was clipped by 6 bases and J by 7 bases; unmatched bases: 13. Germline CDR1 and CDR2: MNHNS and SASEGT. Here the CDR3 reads CASRRPGLAGNGNTQYF. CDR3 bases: TGTGCCAGCAGAAGACCGGGACTAGCGGGAAATGGGAATACGCAGTATTTT.

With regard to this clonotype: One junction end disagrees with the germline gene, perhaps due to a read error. CDR3 loop: CAISEARSSYNGQFF. CDR3 nucleotide sequence: TGTGCCATCAGTGAAGCACGGAGCTCCTACAATGGGCAGTTCTTC. The rearrangement joins TRBV10-3 to TRBJ2-1; D is undetermined. This CDR3 region has 15 residues. The V gene's germline CDR1 is ENHRY and CDR2 SYGVKD.

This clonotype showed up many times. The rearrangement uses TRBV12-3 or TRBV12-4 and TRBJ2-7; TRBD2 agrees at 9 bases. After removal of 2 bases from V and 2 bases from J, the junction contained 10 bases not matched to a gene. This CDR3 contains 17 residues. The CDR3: CASSLSGSGRSPYEQYF. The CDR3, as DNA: TGTGCCAGCAGTTTAAGCGGTAGCGGGAGATCACCCTACGAGCAGTACTTC.

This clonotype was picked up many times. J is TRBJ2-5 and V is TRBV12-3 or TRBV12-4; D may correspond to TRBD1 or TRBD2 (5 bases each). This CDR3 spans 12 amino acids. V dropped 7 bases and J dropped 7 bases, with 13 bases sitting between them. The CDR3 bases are TGTGCCAGCAATGAGGGGAGCGGGACCCAGTACTTC. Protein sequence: CASNEGSGTQYF.

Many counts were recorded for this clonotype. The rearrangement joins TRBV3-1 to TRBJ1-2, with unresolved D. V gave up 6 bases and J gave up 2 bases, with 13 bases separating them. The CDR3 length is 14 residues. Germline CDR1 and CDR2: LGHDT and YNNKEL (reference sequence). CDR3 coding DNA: TGTGCCAGCAGGATTAACAGCAACAACTATGGCTACACCTTC. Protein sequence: CASRINSNNYGYTF.

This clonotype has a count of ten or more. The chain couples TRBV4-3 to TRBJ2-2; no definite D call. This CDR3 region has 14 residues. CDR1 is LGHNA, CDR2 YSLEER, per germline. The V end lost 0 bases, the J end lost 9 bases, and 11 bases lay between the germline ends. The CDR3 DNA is TGCGCCAGCAGCCAAGATAGGGCTGGGAGGGAGCTGTTTTTT. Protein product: CASSQDRAGRELFF.

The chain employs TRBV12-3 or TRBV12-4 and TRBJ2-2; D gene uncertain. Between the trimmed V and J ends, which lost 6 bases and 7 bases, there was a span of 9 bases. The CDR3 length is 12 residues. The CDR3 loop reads CASSPVGGELFF. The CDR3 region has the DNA TGTGCCAGCAGCCCGGTTGGCGGGGAGCTGTTTTTT.

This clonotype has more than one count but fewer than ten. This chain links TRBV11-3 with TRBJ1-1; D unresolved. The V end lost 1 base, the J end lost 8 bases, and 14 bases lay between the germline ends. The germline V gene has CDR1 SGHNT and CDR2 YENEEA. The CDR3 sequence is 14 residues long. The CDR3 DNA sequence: TGTGCCAGCAGCTTAGGTTACGGCGACCCGGAAGCTTTCTTT. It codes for CASSLGYGDPEAFF.

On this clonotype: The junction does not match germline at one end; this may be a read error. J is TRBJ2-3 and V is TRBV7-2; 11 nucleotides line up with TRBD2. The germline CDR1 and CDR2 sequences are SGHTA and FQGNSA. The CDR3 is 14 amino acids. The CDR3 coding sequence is TGTGCCAGCAGCATAGCGGGAGGGCCGGATACGCAGTATTTT. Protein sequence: CASSIAGGPDTQYF.

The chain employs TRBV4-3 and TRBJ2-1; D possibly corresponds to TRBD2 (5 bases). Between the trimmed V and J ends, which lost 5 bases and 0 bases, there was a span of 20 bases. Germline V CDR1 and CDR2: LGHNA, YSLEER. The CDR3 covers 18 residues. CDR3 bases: TGCGCCAGCAGCGCTACCGGAGTCGGTGGGAGCTCCTACAATGAGCAGTTCTTC. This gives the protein CASSATGVGGSSYNEQFF.

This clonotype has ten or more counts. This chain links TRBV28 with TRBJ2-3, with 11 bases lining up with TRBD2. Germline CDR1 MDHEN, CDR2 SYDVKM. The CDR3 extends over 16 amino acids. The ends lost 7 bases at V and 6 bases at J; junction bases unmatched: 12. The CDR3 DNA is TGTGCCAGCAAAGGGACTAGCGGACAAGACGTGGATACGCAGTATTTT. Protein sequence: CASKGTSGQDVDTQYF.

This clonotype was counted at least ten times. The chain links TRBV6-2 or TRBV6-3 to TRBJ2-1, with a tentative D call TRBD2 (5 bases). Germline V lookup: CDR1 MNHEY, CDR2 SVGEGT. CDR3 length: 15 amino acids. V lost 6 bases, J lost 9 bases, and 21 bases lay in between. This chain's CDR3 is CASSTGKKLIGEQFF. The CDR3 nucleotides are TGTGCCAGCAGCACCGGGAAAAAGCTTATCGGTGAGCAGTTCTTC.

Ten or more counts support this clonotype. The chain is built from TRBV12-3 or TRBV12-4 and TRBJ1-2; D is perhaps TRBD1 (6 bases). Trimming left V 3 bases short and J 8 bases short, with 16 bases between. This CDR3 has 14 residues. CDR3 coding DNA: TGTGCCAGCAGTTTTTACTCCCAGGACAGAGGCTACACCTTC. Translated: CASSFYSQDRGYTF.

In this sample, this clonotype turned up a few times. CDR3 residues: CSALGLAGGKTQYF. CDR3 DNA sequence: TGCAGCGCTCTGGGACTAGCGGGAGGCAAGACCCAGTACTTC. The gene calls are TRBV29-1 and TRBJ2-5; 15 bases are a match to TRBD2. With V trimmed by 7 bases and J by 6 bases, 6 bases remained unmatched. CDR3 size: 14 residues. Germline CDR1 SQVTM, CDR2 ANQGSEA.